This section outlines one TCR beta chain sequence together with its context. The antigen remains undetermined. This sample stems from a study of T cells after yellow fever vaccination. Overall study: Low-cell-number fractions underwent preparation using SMART-Seq v4 Ultra Low Input.

TCRdb passed the 5' RACE reads through MiXCR, listing each CDR3 protein once. The sample has 400,000 or so distinct CDR3 sequences, roughly 20% seen once. Study results and limitations: Detected again after the booster were most primary-vaccination clones, at nearly 97% CD4 and approximately 87% CD8. A small proportion of clonotypes was detected in both the CD4 and CD8 compartments. The secondary response peaked faster, at day 5 versus 15, but was weaker.

CDR3 size: 12 residues. Trimming pared 6 bases from V and 5 bases from J, leaving 10 bases between. The source material was PBMCs, sampled before the yellow fever booster vaccination. The sequence was collected from a man between 18 and 29 years old who received the YFV17D yellow fever vaccine. J is TRBJ1-2 and V is TRBV12-3 or TRBV12-4, with D unclear. Here the CDR3 DNA reads TGTGCCAGCAGCACCCGAACTTATGGCTACACCTTC. Amino acid sequence: CASSTRTYGYTF.